This TCR beta chain is from a study of shared clonotypes between healthy human individuals. On this clone: Its antigen is unknown.

General study findings and limits: A small donor pool kept down the genetic and exposure-history diversity that was represented. Apart from blood, nothing was sampled; tissue repertoires likely differ.

The assay used deep level. Some clones are missing from TCRdb's copy, which holds only in-frame ones; the method was immunoSEQ multiplex PCR. The data hold some 2.4 million clones, with approximately 94% observed a single time. The V and J ends lost 1 base and 5 bases respectively, with 15 bases between them. Germline lookup yields CDR1 SGHTA and CDR2 FQGNSA. This CDR3 spans 16 amino acids. CD4+ cells were split into CD45RA+ naive and CD45RA-negative memory subsets. The clonotype was recovered from a man younger than 30 in good health. Some clones in this sample may be carry-over from other donors' samples. This chain joins TRBV7-2 and TRBJ2-4; tentatively, D is TRBD1 (6 bases). The sample was naive CD4+ T cells from PBMCs. Subset denoted: CD45RA+ positively selected. The CDR3 DNA reads as TGTGCCAGCAGCTTAGGACAGGCCCTTGACGAAAACATTCAGTACTTC. Its protein product is CASSLGQALDENIQYF.